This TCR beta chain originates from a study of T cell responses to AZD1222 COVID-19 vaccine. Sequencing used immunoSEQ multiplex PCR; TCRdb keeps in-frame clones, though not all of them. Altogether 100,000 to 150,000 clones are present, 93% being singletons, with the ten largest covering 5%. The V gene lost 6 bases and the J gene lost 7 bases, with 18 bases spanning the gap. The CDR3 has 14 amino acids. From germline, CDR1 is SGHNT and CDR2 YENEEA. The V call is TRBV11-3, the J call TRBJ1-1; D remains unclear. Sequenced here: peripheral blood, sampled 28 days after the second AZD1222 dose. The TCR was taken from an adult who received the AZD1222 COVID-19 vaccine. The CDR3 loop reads CASSSGHSLDEAFF. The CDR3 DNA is TGTGCCAGCAGTTCAGGCCACAGCCTAGATGAAGCTTTCTTT. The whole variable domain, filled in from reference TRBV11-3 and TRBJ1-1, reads EAGVVQSPRYKIIEKKQPVAFWCNPISGHNTLYWYLQNLGQGPELLIRYENEEAVDDSQLPKDRFSAERLKGVDSTLKIQPAELGDSAVYLCASSSGHSLDEAFFGQGTRLTVV.